The 16 T cell receptor beta chains reported below all come from one sample, sequenced in a study of breast tumors, draining lymph nodes, adjacent tissues. The lymph nodes were axillary draining lymph nodes from breast cancer patients. One entry per CDR3 protein results from TCRdb running MiXCR on the multiplex PCR reads. Of approximately 130,000 distinct CDR3 sequences listed, approximately 22% are singletons. The sequenced sample was axillary lymph node tissue. The receptors originated from a female donor with breast cancer. Some clones in this sample may be carry-over from other donors' samples.

In its sample, this clonotype was seen many times. This chain links TRBV7-9 with TRBJ2-5, with TRBD1 matching 10 bases. This CDR3 region has 15 residues. CDR1 and CDR2 from the germline V gene are SEHNR and FQNEAQ (reference sequence). J gave up 5 bases and V 7 bases, and 10 bases lay outside the gene matches. The CDR3 DNA reads TGTGCCAGCACCCCCAAGGGACAGGGGAGTGAGACCCAGTACTTC. Translation: CASTPKGQGSETQYF.

The chain recombines TRBV3-1 with TRBJ1-2, with D tentatively TRBD1 (6 bases). Looked up from germline, CDR1 is LGHDT and CDR2 is YNNKEL (reference sequence). V lost 0 bases to trimming and J lost 6 bases, with 20 bases between them. This CDR3 has 17 amino acids. CDR3 sequence (DNA): TGTGCCAGCAGCCAAGAGGGGCCCACAGGGTCGTGGAATGGCTACACCTTC. Translated, it gives CASSQEGPTGSWNGYTF.

This clonotype was recorded a few times. This may stem from a read error, because a much larger clone lies one nucleotide away. The rearrangement links TRBV4-1 to TRBJ2-1; 9 bases align to TRBD2. The length of the CDR3 is 16 residues. Germline CDR1 MGHRA, CDR2 YSYEKL. The CDR3 here is CASGQGGTSPHNEQFF. CDR3 sequence (DNA): TGCGCCAGCGGCCAAGGGGGGACTAGCCCTCACAATGAGCAGTTCTTC.

This clonotype was seen many times. In nucleotides, the CDR3 is TGTGCCAGCAGCTTATCGGGGAGAGCTGGTCGAGAGACCCAGTACTTC. It translates to CASSLSGRAGRETQYF. The rearrangement uses TRBV5-4 and TRBJ2-5; a weak D match, TRBD2 (5 bases). Trimming took 2 bases from V and 4 from J, leaving 18 bases between them. The CDR3 spans 16 residues. CDR1 and CDR2 from the germline V gene are SGHNT and YYREEE (reference sequence).

This clonotype has only a few counts. The J gene is TRBJ2-3, the V gene TRBV25-1, with D maybe TRBD2 (5 bases). Germline lookup yields CDR1 MGHDK and CDR2 SYGVNS. V shed 8 bases and J shed 1 base, with 10 bases lying between them. The CDR3 has 13 amino acids. Written as DNA, the CDR3 is TGTGCCAGCGGACTGGTTGGCACAGATACGCAGTATTTT. This codes for CASGLVGTDTQYF.

Concerning this clonotype itself: A much larger clone is a single base away; this may be a read error. The chain has TRBV5-4 and TRBJ2-1; 7 positions agree with TRBD2. The CDR3 spans 15 residues. Germline values: CDR1 SGHNT, CDR2 YYREEE (reference sequence). The DNA of the CDR3 is TGTGCCAGCAGCCCGGGGGGACCCGGATACAATGGGCAGTTCTTC. This codes for CASSPGGPGYNGQFF.

This clonotype was seen repeatedly, ten times or more. The chain uses TRBV4-1 and TRBJ1-3; D might be TRBD1 (5 bases). The CDR3 sequence is 16 residues long. The V end lost 4 bases, the J end lost 1 base, and 14 bases lay between the germline ends. Germline CDR1 and CDR2: MGHRA and YSYEKL. CDR3 sequence reads: CASSRLRGVSGNTIYF. The CDR3 bases are TGCGCCAGCAGCCGCTTAAGAGGGGTTTCTGGAAACACCATATATTTT.

This clonotype was detected ten times or more. The rearrangement joins TRBV4-1 to TRBJ2-3; 13 bases align to TRBD2. From germline, CDR1 is MGHRA and CDR2 YSYEKL. This CDR3 has 16 amino acids. V was pared by 6 bases and J by 5 bases, with 8 bases of the junction left unmatched. The CDR3 sequence is CASRIGLAGAKDTQYF. The CDR3 DNA is TGCGCCAGCAGGATTGGACTAGCGGGAGCAAAAGATACGCAGTATTTT.

About this clonotype itself: A read error is likely, as this CDR3 ends without the conserved phenylalanine or tryptophan. No DNA is shown, since the ends of the CDR3 on it are uncertain; the CDR3 is the one TCRdb lists. The chain has TRBV5-1 and TRBJ2-1; TRBD1 is the table's D call and was not checked against the DNA. Germline V gene lookup returns CDR1 SGHRS and CDR2 YFSETQ. The CDR3 region is 18 residues in length, termini included. CDR3 region: CASSLGLAGSRSYNEQLL.

This clonotype has a count of ten or more. J is TRBJ2-1 and V is TRBV2; 10 bases line up with TRBD1. V shed 6 bases and J 3 bases; nucleotides not matched to a gene: 8. CDR1 and CDR2 from the germline V gene are SNHLY and FYNNEI. This CDR3 has 16 residues. CDR3 residues: CASSPQTGGLYNEQFF. The CDR3, as DNA: TGTGCCAGCAGCCCCCAGACAGGGGGCCTCTACAATGAGCAGTTCTTC.

Details on this clonotype: A single base separates this from a much larger clone, so it may be a read error. J is TRBJ2-7 and V is TRBV6-5; D call uncertain. The CDR3 has 14 amino acids. The V end was cut by 0 bases, the J end by 5 bases, with 11 bases between. Looked up from germline, CDR1 is MNHEY and CDR2 is SVGAGI. The CDR3 region has the DNA TGTGCCAGCAGTTACTCCGCGAGCATAGACGAGCAGTACTTC. Protein product: CASSYSASIDEQYF.

There are many counts of this clonotype. V is TRBV6-5 and J is TRBJ2-7; D possibly corresponds to TRBD2 (6 bases). Germline V gives CDR1 MNHEY, CDR2 SVGAGI. V dropped 5 bases and J dropped 0 bases, with 14 bases sitting between them. The CDR3 has 15 residues. CDR3 sequence: CASSTVLGGSYEQYF. The CDR3 region has the DNA TGTGCCAGCAGTACCGTGCTGGGGGGCTCCTACGAGCAGTACTTC.

This clonotype was found many times. CDR3 sequence (DNA): TGCGCCAGCAGCCCGGACAGACTCGATGGCTACACCTTC. Translation: CASSPDRLDGYTF. V gene TRBV5-1 combines with J gene TRBJ1-2, with D possibly matching TRBD1 (6 bases). Germline CDR1 and CDR2: SGHRS and YFSETQ. The CDR3 runs 13 residues. The V end was cut by 4 bases, the J end by 6 bases, with 13 bases between.

This clonotype came up many times. The V and J genes are TRBV10-1 and TRBJ2-1; D gene ambiguous. The CDR3 is made up of 17 amino acids. V was cut by 4 bases and J by 0 bases, with 16 bases left in between. In germline, CDR1 is WNHNN, CDR2 SYGVQD (reference sequence). CDR3 nucleotide sequence: TGCGCCAGCAGTGGGGCGAACAAGGGCTACTCCTACAATGAGCAGTTCTTC. Translated, it gives CASSGANKGYSYNEQFF.

This chain uses TRBV7-9 with TRBJ1-1; D ambiguous. Trimming stripped 4 bases from V and 4 bases from J, with 7 bases between. The V gene's germline CDR1 is SEHNR and CDR2 FQNEAQ (reference sequence). This CDR3 has 12 residues. The CDR3 here is CASSYGSTEAFF. The CDR3 nucleotides read TGTGCCAGCAGCTATGGCAGCACTGAAGCTTTCTTT.

This clonotype was recorded many times. The chain employs TRBV6-6 and TRBJ2-1; 7 nucleotides match TRBD2. V was clipped by 2 bases and J by 12 bases; unmatched bases: 10. This CDR3 has 14 residues. Per the germline V gene, CDR1 is MNHNY and CDR2 is SVGAGI (reference sequence). Written as DNA, the CDR3 is TGTGCCAGCAGTTACCGATCGCTAGCGGACGGGCAGTTCTTC. Translated, it gives CASSYRSLADGQFF.